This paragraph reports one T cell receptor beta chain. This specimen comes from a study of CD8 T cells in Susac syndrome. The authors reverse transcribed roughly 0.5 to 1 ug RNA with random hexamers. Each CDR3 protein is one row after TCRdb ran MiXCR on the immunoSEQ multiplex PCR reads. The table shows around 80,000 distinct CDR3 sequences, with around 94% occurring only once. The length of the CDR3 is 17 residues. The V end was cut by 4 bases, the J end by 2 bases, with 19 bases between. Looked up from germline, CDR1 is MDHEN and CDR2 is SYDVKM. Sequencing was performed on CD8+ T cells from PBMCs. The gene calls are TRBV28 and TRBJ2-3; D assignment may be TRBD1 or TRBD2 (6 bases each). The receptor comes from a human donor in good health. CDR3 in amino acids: CASSSARGRTPTDTQYF. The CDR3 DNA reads TGTGCCAGCAGTTCTGCGAGGGGGAGGACGCCCACAGATACGCAGTATTTT.